This is a list of T cell receptor beta chains from one sample in a study of shared clonotypes between healthy human individuals. Measured with immunoSEQ multiplex PCR; TCRdb has only the in-frame clones, and not every one. The sample lists about 2 million clones; about 95% were seen once. The sequencing sample was made of naive CD8+ T cells sorted from blood. The receptors originated from a man aged 18 to 29 in good health. Both conserved end residues are part of each CDR3. The order of the fields is V gene, J gene, D gene, clone size, CDR3 protein, CDR3 DNA. The D gene is left open where the match is weak. Clone size is given for some rows only: seen once, a few or many times, or a class if the clone is expanded.

V: TRBV7-9; J: TRBJ2-5; D: NA; size: NA; CDR3: CATRGLKYQETQYF; DNA: TGTGCCACTCGCGGGCTGAAATATCAAGAGACCCAGTACTTC
V: TRBV30; J: TRBJ2-6; D: TRBD1; size: NA; CDR3: CAWTGTGGAGANVLTF; DNA: TGTGCCTGGACCGGGACAGGGGGCGCTGGGGCCAACGTCCTGACTTTC
V: TRBV6-5; J: TRBJ2-2; D: TRBD2; size: NA; CDR3: CASSWGLGAGELFF; DNA: TGTGCCAGCAGTTGGGGACTAGGGGCAGGGGAGCTGTTTTTT
V: TRBV6-1; J: TRBJ2-7; D: NA; size: once; CDR3: CASLSTYEQYF; DNA: TGTGCCAGCCTTTCTACCTACGAGCAGTACTTC
V: TRBV27; J: TRBJ1-1; D: NA; size: NA; CDR3: CASSLLMNTEAFF; DNA: TGTGCCAGCAGTCTTCTTATGAACACTGAAGCTTTCTTT
V: TRBV7-9; J: TRBJ2-3; D: NA; size: NA; CDR3: CASSLDPAADTQYF; DNA: TGTGCCAGCAGCTTAGATCCCGCAGCAGATACGCAGTATTTT
V: TRBV6-5; J: TRBJ1-6; D: NA; size: few; CDR3: CASTHSEGMAPLHF; DNA: TGTGCCAGCACTCATAGCGAGGGGATGGCACCCCTCCACTTT
V: TRBV15; J: TRBJ2-1; D: NA; size: NA; CDR3: CATSRSRQGSTEQFF; DNA: TGTGCCACCAGCAGATCCAGGCAGGGGAGTACTGAGCAGTTCTTC
V: TRBV7-2; J: TRBJ1-2; D: NA; size: NA; CDR3: CASSSIAQGAYGYTF; DNA: TGTGCCAGCAGTTCTATCGCTCAAGGCGCCTATGGCTACACCTTC
V: TRBV6-5; J: TRBJ2-4; D: NA; size: NA; CDR3: CASSYYRENIQYF; DNA: TGTGCCAGCAGTTACTACAGGGAAAACATTCAGTACTTC
V: TRBV13; J: TRBJ2-7; D: NA; size: NA; CDR3: CASSPWGNYEQYF; DNA: TGTGCCAGCAGCCCCTGGGGGAACTACGAGCAGTACTTC
V: TRBV10-1; J: TRBJ2-7; D: TRBD1; size: NA; CDR3: CASSLGAGQGYEQYF; DNA: TGCGCCAGCAGTCTCGGCGCTGGACAGGGCTACGAGCAGTACTTC
V: TRBV5-6; J: TRBJ2-1; D: TRBD2; size: NA; CDR3: CASSLREDWRLSSYNEQFF; DNA: TGTGCCAGCAGCTTGCGGGAGGACTGGCGACTTAGCTCCTACAATGAGCAGTTCTTC
V: TRBV28; J: TRBJ1-1; D: TRBD1; size: NA; CDR3: CASSPTGETEAFF; DNA: TGTGCCAGCAGTCCAACAGGGGAGACTGAAGCTTTCTTT
V: TRBV9; J: TRBJ2-7; D: NA; size: NA; CDR3: CASSVVGDSYEQYF; DNA: TGTGCCAGCAGCGTAGTTGGGGACTCCTACGAGCAGTACTTC
V: TRBV7-9; J: TRBJ1-2; D: TRBD1; size: once; CDR3: CASSSGDSGTGDPPYGYTF; DNA: TGTGCCAGCAGCTCGGGGGACTCCGGGACAGGAGACCCCCCCTATGGCTACACCTTC
V: TRBV6-5; J: TRBJ2-1; D: TRBD1; size: NA; CDR3: CASSYSQTGSNEQFF; DNA: TGTGCCAGCAGTTACTCCCAGACAGGGAGCAATGAGCAGTTCTTC
V: TRBV4-1; J: TRBJ2-2; D: NA; size: NA; CDR3: CASSPGVLAENTGELFF; DNA: TGCGCCAGCAGCCCCGGGGTTTTAGCGGAGAACACCGGGGAGCTGTTTTTT
V: TRBV19; J: TRBJ1-1; D: TRBD1; size: NA; CDR3: CASSFDRVSTEAFF; DNA: TGTGCCAGTAGTTTCGACAGGGTGAGCACTGAAGCTTTCTTT
V: TRBV10-1; J: TRBJ2-3; D: NA; size: NA; CDR3: CASSEYGGTSTDTQYF; DNA: TGCGCCAGCAGTGAATATGGGGGAACTAGCACAGATACGCAGTATTTT
V: TRBV9; J: TRBJ2-7; D: TRBD1; size: NA; CDR3: CASSPWDRGHEQYF; DNA: TGTGCCAGCAGCCCATGGGACAGGGGCCACGAGCAGTACTTC
V: TRBV25-1; J: TRBJ1-3; D: NA; size: NA; CDR3: CASSAGVSGNTIYF; DNA: TGTGCCAGCAGCGCAGGGGTCTCTGGAAACACCATATATTTT
V: TRBV19; J: TRBJ2-3; D: NA; size: NA; CDR3: CASSIIGGRSTDTQYF; DNA: TGTGCCAGTAGTATAATTGGGGGGAGAAGCACAGATACGCAGTATTTT
V: TRBV18; J: TRBJ1-3; D: NA; size: NA; CDR3: CASSPSSGGGNTIYF; DNA: TGTGCCAGCTCACCATCGTCCGGCGGAGGAAACACCATATATTTT
V: TRBV4-1; J: TRBJ2-7; D: NA; size: NA; CDR3: CASSLRDKTYEQYF; DNA: TGCGCCAGCAGCCTCCGGGACAAGACCTACGAGCAGTACTTC
V: TRBV29-1; J: TRBJ2-7; D: NA; size: NA; CDR3: CSVELGIGEQYF; DNA: TGCAGCGTTGAATTGGGTATCGGCGAGCAGTACTTC
V: TRBV5-1; J: TRBJ1-2; D: NA; size: NA; CDR3: CASSLASQSDGYTF; DNA: TGCGCCAGCAGCTTGGCGAGTCAGTCAGATGGCTACACCTTC
V: TRBV5-6; J: TRBJ2-7; D: NA; size: NA; CDR3: CASISRGSYEQYF; DNA: TGTGCCAGCATCTCCCGGGGGAGCTACGAGCAGTACTTC
V: TRBV27; J: TRBJ1-4; D: NA; size: NA; CDR3: CASSFGPNEKLFF; DNA: TGTGCCAGCAGTTTTGGTCCGAATGAAAAACTGTTTTTT